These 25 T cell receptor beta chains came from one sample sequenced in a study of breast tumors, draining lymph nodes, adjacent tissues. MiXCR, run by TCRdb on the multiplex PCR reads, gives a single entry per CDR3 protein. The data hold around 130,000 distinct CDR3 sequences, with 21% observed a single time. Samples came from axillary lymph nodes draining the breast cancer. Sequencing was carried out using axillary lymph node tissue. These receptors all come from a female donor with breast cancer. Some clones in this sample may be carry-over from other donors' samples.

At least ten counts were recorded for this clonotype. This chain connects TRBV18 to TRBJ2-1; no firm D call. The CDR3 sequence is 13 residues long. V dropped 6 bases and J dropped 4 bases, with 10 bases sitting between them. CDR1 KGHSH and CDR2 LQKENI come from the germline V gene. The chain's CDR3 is CASSSSEYNEQFF. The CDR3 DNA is TGTGCCAGCTCTAGCAGCGAGTACAATGAGCAGTTCTTC.

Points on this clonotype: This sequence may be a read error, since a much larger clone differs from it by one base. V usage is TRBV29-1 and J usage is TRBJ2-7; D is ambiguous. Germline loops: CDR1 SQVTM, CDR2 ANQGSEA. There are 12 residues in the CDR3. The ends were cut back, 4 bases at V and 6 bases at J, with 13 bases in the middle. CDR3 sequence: CSVVGMHCEQYF. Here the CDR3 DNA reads TGCAGCGTTGTGGGGATGCACTGCGAGCAGTACTTC.

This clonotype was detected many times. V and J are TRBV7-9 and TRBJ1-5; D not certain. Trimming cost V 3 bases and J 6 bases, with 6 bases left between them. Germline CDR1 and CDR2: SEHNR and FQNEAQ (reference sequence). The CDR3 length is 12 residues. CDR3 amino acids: CASSFNGQPQHF. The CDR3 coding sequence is TGTGCCAGCAGCTTTAATGGTCAGCCCCAGCATTTT.

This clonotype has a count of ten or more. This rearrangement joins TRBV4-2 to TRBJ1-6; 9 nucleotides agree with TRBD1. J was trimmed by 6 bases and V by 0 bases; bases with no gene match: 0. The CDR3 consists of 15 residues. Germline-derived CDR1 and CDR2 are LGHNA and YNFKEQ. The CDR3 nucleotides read TGTGCCAGCAGCCAAGAGGGACAGGGTAATTCACCCCTCCACTTT. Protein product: CASSQEGQGNSPLHF.

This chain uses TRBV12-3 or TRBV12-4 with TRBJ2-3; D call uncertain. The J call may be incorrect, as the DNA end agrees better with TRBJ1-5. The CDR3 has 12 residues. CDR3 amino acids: CASSSNTDTQHF. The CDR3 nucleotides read TGTGCCAGCAGCTCTAACACAGATACGCAGCATTTT.

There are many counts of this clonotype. CDR3 sequence (DNA): TGTGCCAGCAGCAAACCAAGGACAGAGGGTGGCTACACCTTC. This codes for CASSKPRTEGGYTF. The chain recombines TRBV7-3 with TRBJ1-2; a weak D match, TRBD1 (6 bases). V was clipped by 5 bases and J by 7 bases, with 17 bases between them. The germline V gene encodes CDR1 SGHTA and CDR2 FQGTGA. The CDR3 runs 14 residues.

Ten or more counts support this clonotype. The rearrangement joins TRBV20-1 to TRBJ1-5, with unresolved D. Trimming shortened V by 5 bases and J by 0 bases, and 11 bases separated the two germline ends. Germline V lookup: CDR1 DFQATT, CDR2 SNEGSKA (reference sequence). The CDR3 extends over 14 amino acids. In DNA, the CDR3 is TGCAGTGCTCCGGGTCCTTATAGCAATCAGCCCCAGCATTTT. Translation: CSAPGPYSNQPQHF.

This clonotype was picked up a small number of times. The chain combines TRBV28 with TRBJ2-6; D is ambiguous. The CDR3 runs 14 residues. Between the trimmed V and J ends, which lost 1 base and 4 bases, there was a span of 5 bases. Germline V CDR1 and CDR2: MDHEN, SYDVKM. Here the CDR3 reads CASSLSKGANVLTF. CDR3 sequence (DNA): TGTGCCAGCAGTTTATCTAAGGGGGCCAACGTCCTGACTTTC.

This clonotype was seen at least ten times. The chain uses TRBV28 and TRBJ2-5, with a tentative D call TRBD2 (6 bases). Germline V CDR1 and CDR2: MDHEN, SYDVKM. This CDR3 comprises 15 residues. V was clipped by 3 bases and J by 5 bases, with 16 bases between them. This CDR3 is CASSFPGEATETQYF. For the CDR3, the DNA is TGTGCCAGCAGTTTCCCGGGGGAGGCTACGGAGACCCAGTACTTC.

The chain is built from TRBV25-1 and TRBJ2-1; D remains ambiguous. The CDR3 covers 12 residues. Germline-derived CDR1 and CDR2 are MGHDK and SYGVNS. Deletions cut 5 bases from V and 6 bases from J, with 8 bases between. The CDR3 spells CASSWNINEQFF. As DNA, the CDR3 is TGTGCCAGCAGTTGGAACATCAATGAGCAGTTCTTC.

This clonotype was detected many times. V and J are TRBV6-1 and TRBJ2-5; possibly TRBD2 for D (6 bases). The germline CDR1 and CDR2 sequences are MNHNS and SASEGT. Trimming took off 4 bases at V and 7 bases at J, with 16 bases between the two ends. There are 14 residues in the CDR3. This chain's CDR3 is CASSGGLQSATQYF. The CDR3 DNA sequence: TGTGCCAGCAGTGGGGGACTGCAATCTGCGACCCAGTACTTC.

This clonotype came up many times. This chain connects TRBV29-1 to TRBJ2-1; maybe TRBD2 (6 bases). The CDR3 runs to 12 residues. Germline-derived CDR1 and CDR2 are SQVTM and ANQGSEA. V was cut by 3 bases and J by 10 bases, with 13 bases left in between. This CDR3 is CSVEGGLPEQFF. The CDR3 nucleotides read TGCAGCGTTGAGGGGGGTCTCCCCGAGCAGTTCTTC.

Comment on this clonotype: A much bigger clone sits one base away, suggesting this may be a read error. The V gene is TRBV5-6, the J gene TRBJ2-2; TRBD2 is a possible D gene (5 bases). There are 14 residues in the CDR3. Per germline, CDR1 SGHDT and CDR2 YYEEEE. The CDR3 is CASSLKLRTGELLF. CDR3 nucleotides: TGTGCCAGCAGCTTGAAATTGAGGACCGGGGAGCTGCTTTTT.

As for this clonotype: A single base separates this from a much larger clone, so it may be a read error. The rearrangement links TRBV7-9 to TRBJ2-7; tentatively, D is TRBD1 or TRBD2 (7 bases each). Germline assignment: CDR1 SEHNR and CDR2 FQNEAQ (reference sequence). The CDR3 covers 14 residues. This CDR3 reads CAAGGPGGSYGQYF. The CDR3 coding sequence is TGTGCCGCAGGGGGGCCGGGAGGCTCCTACGGGCAGTACTTC.

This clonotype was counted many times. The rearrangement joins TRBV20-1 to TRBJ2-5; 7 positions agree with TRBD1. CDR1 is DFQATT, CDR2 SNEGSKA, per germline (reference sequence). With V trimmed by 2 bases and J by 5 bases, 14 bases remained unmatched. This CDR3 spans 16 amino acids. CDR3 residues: CSARTPWDRLGETQYF. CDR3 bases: TGCAGTGCTAGAACGCCTTGGGACAGACTTGGGGAGACCCAGTACTTC.

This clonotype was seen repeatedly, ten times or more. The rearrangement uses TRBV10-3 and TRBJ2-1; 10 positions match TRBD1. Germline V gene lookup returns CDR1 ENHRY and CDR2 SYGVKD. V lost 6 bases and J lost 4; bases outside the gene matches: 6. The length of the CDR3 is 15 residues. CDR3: CAIRSGQGIYNEQFF. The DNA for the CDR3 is TGTGCCATCAGATCGGGACAGGGGATATACAATGAGCAGTTCTTC.

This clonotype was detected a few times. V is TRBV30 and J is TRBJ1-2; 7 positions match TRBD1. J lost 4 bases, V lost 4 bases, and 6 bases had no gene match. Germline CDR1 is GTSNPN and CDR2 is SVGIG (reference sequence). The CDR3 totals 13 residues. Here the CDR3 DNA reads TGTGCCTGGAACAGGGGAGGTAGCTATGGCTACACCTTC. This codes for CAWNRGGSYGYTF.

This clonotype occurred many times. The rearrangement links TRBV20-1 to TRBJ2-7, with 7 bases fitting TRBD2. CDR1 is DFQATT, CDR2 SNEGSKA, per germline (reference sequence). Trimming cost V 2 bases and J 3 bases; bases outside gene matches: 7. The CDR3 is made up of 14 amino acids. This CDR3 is CSARRAGSFYEQYF. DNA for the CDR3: TGCAGTGCTAGAAGAGCGGGATCCTTCTACGAGCAGTACTTC.

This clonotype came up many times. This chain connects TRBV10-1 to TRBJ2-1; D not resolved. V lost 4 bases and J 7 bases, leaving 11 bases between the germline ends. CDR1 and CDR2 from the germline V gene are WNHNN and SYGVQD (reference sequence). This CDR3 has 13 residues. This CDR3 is CASSADAANEQFF. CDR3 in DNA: TGCGCCAGCAGTGCTGATGCAGCTAATGAGCAGTTCTTC.

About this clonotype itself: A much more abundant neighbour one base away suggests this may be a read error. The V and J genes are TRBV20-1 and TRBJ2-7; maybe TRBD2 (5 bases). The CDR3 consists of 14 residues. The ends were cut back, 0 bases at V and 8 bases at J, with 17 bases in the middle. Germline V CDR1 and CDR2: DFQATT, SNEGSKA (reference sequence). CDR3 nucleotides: TGCAGTGCTAGAGATTCGAGGACTTCTTCCAAGCAGTACTTC. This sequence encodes CSARDSRTSSKQYF.

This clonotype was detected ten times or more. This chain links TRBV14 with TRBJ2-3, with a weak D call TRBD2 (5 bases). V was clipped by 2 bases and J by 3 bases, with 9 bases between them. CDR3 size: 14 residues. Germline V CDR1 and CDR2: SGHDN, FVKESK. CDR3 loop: CASSQLRGTDTQYF. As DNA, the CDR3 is TGTGCCAGCAGCCAACTCCGGGGAACAGATACGCAGTATTTT.

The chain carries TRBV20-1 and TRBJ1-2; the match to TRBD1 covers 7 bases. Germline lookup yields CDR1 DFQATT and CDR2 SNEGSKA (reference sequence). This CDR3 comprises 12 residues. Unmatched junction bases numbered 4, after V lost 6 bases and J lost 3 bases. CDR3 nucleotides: TGCAGTGCCCGGGACAGAGACTATGGCTACACCTTC. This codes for CSARDRDYGYTF.

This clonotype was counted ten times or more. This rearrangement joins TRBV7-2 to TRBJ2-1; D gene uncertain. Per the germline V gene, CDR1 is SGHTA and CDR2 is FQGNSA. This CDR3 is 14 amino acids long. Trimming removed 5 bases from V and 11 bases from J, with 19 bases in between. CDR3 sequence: CASSLPPLGFKQFF. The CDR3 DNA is TGTGCCAGCAGCCTCCCCCCTCTCGGGTTTAAGCAGTTCTTC.

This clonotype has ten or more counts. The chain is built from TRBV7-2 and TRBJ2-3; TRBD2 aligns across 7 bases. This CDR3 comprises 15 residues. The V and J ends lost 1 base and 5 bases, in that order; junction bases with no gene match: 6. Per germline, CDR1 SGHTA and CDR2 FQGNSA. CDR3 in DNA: TGTGCCAGCAGCTTAGTGGGGGGGATGGGAGATACGCAGTATTTT. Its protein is CASSLVGGMGDTQYF.

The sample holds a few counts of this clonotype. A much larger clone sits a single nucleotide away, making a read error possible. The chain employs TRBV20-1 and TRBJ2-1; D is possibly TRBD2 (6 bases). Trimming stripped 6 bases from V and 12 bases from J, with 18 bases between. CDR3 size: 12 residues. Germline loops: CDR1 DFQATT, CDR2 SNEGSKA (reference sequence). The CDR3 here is CSALGLTVGQFF. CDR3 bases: TGCAGTGCCCTGGGACTTACCGTGGGGCAGTTCTTC.